This T cell receptor beta chain was captured by sequencing in a study of radiotherapy plus CTLA-4 blockade in lung cancer. Study details: For around 18% of patients, objective responses occurred, and around 31% had disease control.

Some clones are missing from TCRdb's copy, which holds only in-frame ones; the method was immunoSEQ multiplex PCR. The sample lists approximately 45,000 clones, 63% occurring once. It was focal radiation plus CTLA-4 blockade with ipilimumab that patients with chemo-refractory metastatic non-small-cell lung cancer received. Study observations and caveats: Response, reportedly, was best predicted by interferon-beta along with early blood T cell clone dynamics. Clones of tumor-derived TCRs expanded in blood after radiotherapy plus ipilimumab.

Per the germline V gene, CDR1 is MNHEY and CDR2 is SMNVEV (reference sequence). V shed 8 bases, J shed 2 bases, and the junction held 9 bases outside the gene matches. There are 16 residues in the CDR3. Points on this clone: What it recognizes is unknown.

This receptor was obtained from a human donor with non-small cell lung cancer who had a partial response to radiotherapy plus ipilimumab. The sequences come from peripheral blood, collected from a patient treated with radiotherapy plus ipilimumab. The gene calls are TRBV27 and TRBJ2-2; 9 positions agree with TRBD2. CDR3 residues: CASAYLAGFNTGELFF. As DNA, the CDR3 is TGTGCCAGCGCCTACCTAGCGGGATTCAACACCGGGGAGCTGTTTTTT.